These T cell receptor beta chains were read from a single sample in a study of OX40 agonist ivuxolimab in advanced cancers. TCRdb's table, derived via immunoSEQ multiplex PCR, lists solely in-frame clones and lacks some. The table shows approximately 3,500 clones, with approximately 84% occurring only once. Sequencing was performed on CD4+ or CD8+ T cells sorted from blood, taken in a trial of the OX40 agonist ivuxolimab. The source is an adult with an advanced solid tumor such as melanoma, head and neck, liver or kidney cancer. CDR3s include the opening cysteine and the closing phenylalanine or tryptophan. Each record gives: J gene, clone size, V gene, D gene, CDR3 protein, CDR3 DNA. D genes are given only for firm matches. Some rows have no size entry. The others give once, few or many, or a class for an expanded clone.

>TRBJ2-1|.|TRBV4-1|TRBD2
CASSKASVAGVSNEQLF
TGCGCCAGCAGCAAAGCTAGTGTGGCGGGAGTTTCCAATGAGCAGCTCTTC
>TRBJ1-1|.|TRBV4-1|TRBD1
CASSHPTGTNTEAFF
TGCGCCAGCAGCCACCCGACAGGGACGAACACTGAAGCTTTCTTT
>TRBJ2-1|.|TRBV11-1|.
CASSPMGRDEQFF
TGTGCCAGCAGCCCAATGGGGCGCGATGAGCAGTTCTTC
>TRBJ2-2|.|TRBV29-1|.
CSVEVTGTGELFF
TGCAGCGTTGAAGTGACGGGCACCGGGGAGCTGTTTTTT
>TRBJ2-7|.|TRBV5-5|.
CASSRRGYEQYF
TGTGCCAGCAGCCGGAGGGGCTACGAGCAGTACTTC
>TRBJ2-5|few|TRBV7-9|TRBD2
CASTILAGLGETQYF
TGTGCCAGCACCATACTAGCGGGGCTCGGGGAGACCCAGTACTTC
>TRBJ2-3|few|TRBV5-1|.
CASSLGDRFPDTQYF
TGCGCCAGCAGCTTGGGAGACAGGTTCCCAGATACGCAGTATTTT
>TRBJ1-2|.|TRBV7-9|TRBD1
CASSSGQGNYGYTF
TGTGCCAGCAGCTCCGGACAGGGTAACTATGGCTACACCTTC
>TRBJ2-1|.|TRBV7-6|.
CASSLTPGYNEQFF
TGTGCCAGCAGCTTAACTCCAGGATACAATGAGCAGTTCTTC
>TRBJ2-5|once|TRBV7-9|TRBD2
CASSPASGRAAQYF
TGTGCCAGCAGCCCCGCTAGCGGGAGGGCCGCCCAGTACTTC
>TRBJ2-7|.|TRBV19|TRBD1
CASSRGQGANEQYF
TGTGCCAGTAGTAGGGGACAGGGGGCAAACGAGCAGTACTTC
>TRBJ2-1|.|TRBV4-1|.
CASSLTYNEQFF
TGCGCCAGCAGCTTAACCTACAATGAGCAGTTCTTC
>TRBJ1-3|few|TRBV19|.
CASSSNSGNTIYF
TGTGCCAGTAGTTCCAACTCTGGAAACACCATATATTTT
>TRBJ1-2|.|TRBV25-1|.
CASSDRGGGGYTF
TGTGCCAGCAGTGACCGCGGGGGGGGTGGCTACACCTTC
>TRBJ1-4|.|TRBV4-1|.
CASSQGAGVAEKLFF
TGCGCCAGCAGCCAAGGGGCAGGGGTCGCGGAAAAACTGTTTTTT
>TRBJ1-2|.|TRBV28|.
CASSPTTTGYYGYTF
TGTGCCAGCAGTCCAACTACAACAGGGTACTATGGCTACACCTTC
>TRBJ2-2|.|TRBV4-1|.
CASSQIGLRTGELFF
TGCGCCAGCAGCCAAATTGGGTTGCGGACCGGGGAGCTGTTTTTT
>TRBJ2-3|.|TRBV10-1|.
CASSKRDLRRDTQYF
TGCGCCAGCAGTAAACGGGACCTCAGGAGAGATACGCAGTATTTT
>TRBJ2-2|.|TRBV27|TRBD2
CASSSGTRAGELFF
TGTGCCAGCAGTTCCGGGACTAGGGCCGGGGAGCTGTTTTTT
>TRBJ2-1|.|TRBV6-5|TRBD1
CASSSGPGQIDNEQFF
TGTGCCAGCAGTTCTGGCCCGGGACAGATCGACAATGAGCAGTTCTTC
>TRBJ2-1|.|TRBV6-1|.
CASSEVFLGLVFF
TGTGCCAGCAGTGAAGTGTTTTTGGGACTGGTGTTCTTC
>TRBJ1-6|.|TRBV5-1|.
CASSLRGALNSPLHF
TGCGCCAGCAGCTTGAGGGGAGCTCTTAATTCACCCCTCCACTTT
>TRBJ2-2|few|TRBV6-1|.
CASSDVGLNGELFF
TGTGCCAGCAGTGACGTGGGGCTAAACGGGGAGCTGTTTTTT
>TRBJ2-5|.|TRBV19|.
CASSITGLDQETQYF
TGTGCCAGTAGTATAACAGGGCTCGACCAAGAGACCCAGTACTTC
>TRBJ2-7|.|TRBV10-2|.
CASRDTYEQYF
TGCGCCAGCAGGGACACCTACGAGCAGTACTTC
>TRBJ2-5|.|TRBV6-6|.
CASRKLAQETQYF
TGTGCCAGCAGGAAACTCGCTCAAGAGACCCAGTACTTC
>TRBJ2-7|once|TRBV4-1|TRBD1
CASSPRTGRYEQYF
TGCGCCAGCAGCCCCAGGACAGGGCGATACGAGCAGTACTTC
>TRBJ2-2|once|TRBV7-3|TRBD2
CASSLALAGGNTGELFF
TGTGCCAGCAGCTTAGCGTTAGCGGGAGGCAACACCGGGGAGCTGTTTTTT